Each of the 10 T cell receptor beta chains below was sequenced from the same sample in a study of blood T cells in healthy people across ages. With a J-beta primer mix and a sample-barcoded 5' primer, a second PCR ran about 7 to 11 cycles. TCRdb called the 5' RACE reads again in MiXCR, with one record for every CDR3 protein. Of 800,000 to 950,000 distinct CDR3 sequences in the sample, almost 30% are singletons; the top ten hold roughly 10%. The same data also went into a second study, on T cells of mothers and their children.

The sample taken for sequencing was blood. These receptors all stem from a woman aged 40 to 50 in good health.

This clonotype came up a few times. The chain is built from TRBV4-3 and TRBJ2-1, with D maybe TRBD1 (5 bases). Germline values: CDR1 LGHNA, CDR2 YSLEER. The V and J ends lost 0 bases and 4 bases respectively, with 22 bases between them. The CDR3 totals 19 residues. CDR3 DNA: TGCGCCAGCAGCCAAGATAGAGGCTTGCGTAGGGGTGGTTACAATGAGCAGTTCTTC. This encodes CASSQDRGLRRGGYNEQFF.

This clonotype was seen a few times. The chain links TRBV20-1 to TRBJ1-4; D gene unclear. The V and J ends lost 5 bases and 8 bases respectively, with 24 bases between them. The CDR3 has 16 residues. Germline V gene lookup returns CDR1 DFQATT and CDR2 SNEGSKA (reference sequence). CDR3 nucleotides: TGCAGTGCTCCCCCGCCGGCCGGCAACTTGGGGGAAAAACTGTTTTTT. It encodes CSAPPPAGNLGEKLFF.

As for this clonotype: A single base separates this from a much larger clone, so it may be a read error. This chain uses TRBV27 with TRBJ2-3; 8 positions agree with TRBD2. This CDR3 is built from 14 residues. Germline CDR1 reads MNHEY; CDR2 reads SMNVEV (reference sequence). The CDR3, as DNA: TGTGTCAGCGGGAAGGGACTAGACGCAGATACGCAGTATTTT. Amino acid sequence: CVSGKGLDADTQYF.

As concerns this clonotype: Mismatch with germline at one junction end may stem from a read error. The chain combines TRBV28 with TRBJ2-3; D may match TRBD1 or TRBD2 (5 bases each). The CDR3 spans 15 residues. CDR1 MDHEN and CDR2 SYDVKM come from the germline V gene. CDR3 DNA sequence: TGTACCAGCAGTTTAGGGACCACCCGCACAGATACGCAGTATTTT. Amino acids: CTSSLGTTRTDTQYF.

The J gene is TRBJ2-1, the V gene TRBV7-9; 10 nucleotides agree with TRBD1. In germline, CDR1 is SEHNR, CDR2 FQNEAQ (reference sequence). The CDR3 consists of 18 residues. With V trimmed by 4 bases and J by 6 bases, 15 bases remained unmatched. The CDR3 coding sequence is TGTGCCAGCAGCTCCCGGGACAGGGGTCAAAACCCTTTCAATGAGCAGTTCTTC. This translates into CASSSRDRGQNPFNEQFF. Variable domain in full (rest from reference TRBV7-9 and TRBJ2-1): DTGVSQNPRHKITKRGQNVTFRCDPISEHNRLYWYRQTLGQGPEFLTYFQNEAQLEKSRLLSDRFSAERPKGSFSTLEIQRTEQGDSAMYLCASSSRDRGQNPFNEQFFGPGTRLTVL.

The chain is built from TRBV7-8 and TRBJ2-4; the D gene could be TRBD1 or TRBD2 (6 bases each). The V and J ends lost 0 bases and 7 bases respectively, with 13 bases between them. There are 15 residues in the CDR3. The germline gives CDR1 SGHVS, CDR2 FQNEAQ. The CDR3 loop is CASSLAGQGRNIQYF. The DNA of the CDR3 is TGTGCCAGCAGCTTAGCTGGGCAGGGGAGGAACATTCAGTACTTC.

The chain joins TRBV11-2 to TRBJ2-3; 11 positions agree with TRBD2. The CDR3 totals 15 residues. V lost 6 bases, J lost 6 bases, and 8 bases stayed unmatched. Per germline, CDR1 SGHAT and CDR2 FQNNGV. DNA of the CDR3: TGTGCCAGCAGTACGATAGCGGGGGGGACGGATACGCAGTATTTT. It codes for CASSTIAGGTDTQYF.

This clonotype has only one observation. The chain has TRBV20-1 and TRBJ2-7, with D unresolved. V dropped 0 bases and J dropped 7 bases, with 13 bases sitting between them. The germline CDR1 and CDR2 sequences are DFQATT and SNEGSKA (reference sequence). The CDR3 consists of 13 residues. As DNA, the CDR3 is TGCAGTGCTAGAGATGGGTCGATGGGAGAGCAGTACTTC. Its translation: CSARDGSMGEQYF.

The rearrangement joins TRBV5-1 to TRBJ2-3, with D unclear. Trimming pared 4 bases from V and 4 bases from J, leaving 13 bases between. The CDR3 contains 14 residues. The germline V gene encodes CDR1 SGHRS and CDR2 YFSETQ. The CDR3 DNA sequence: TGCGCCAGCAGCCACCTAGGTGTACCAGATACGCAGTATTTT. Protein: CASSHLGVPDTQYF.

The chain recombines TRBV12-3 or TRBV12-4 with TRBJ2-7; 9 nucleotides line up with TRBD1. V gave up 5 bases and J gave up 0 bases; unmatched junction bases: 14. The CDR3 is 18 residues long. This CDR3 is CASSPGQGLLDLSYEQYF. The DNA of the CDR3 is TGTGCCAGCAGTCCCGGACAGGGGTTATTAGACCTCTCCTACGAGCAGTACTTC.